These T cell receptor beta chains were read from a single sample in a study of OX40 agonist ivuxolimab in advanced cancers. TCRdb's table, derived via immunoSEQ multiplex PCR, lists solely in-frame clones and lacks some. In the table there are 38,000 or so clones, 70% to 90% of which are singletons. This sample comprised CD4+ or CD8+ T cells sorted from blood, obtained in a trial of the OX40 agonist ivuxolimab. These receptors all stem from an adult with an advanced solid tumor such as melanoma, head and neck, liver or kidney cancer. Both conserved end residues are part of each CDR3. A D gene is named only where the DNA matches it firmly. Clone sizes are given selectively: once, few, many, or a class where the clone is expanded.

>NA|NA|TRBV5-6|TRBJ2-5|16
TGTGCCAGCAGCTTGGGTGGCGTTAACGGGCAAGAGACCCAGTACTTC
CASSLGGVNGQETQYF
>few|NA|TRBV4-1|TRBJ2-1|15
TGCGCCAGCAGCCAAGGAGGAGGTAGGGGCAATGAGCAGTTCTTC
CASSQGGGRGNEQFF
>NA|TRBD1|TRBV2|TRBJ1-1|19
TGTGCCAGCAGTGAAGCTCTCCTTACAGGGGAGAACAAGTGGACTGAAGCTTTCTTT
CASSEALLTGENKWTEAFF
>NA|TRBD1|TRBV5-6|TRBJ2-7|16
TGTGCCAGCAGCACCCCGACAGGGAGCCTACGCGACGAGCAGTACTTC
CASSTPTGSLRDEQYF
>NA|NA|TRBV9|TRBJ2-3|14
TGTGCCAGCAGCGTAGCTGTTAGCACAGATACGCAGTATTTT
CASSVAVSTDTQYF
>NA|TRBD1|TRBV11-2|TRBJ2-1|16
TGTGCCAGCAGCTCGGGACAGGGGGCGACCTACAATGAGCAGTTCTTC
CASSSGQGATYNEQFF
>NA|TRBD2|TRBV27|TRBJ2-1|14
TGTGCCAGCCTCGGGGGGGGCATCTACAATGAGCAGTTCTTC
CASLGGGIYNEQFF
>NA|NA|TRBV6-6|TRBJ2-7|11
TGTGCCAGCAGTTACGCGGGAGAGCAGTACTTC
CASSYAGEQYF
>once|NA|TRBV6-1|TRBJ2-5|18
TGTGCCAGCAGTGAATTGCCGGTATGGCCTGGAGAACAAGAGACCCAGTACTTC
CASSELPVWPGEQETQYF
>NA|TRBD1|TRBV27|TRBJ1-1|14
TGTGCCAGCAGTTGGACAGGGGGTAACACTGAAGCTTTCTTT
CASSWTGGNTEAFF
>NA|TRBD1|TRBV25-1|TRBJ1-1|13
TGTGCCAGCACTACAGGGGTGGGGACTGAAGCTTTCTTT
CASTTGVGTEAFF
>NA|NA|TRBV29-1|TRBJ1-2|11
TGCAGCGTCCCCGGGGTCGATGGCTACACCTTC
CSVPGVDGYTF
>NA|NA|TRBV7-3|TRBJ1-1|13
TGTGCCAGCAGCTTATGGCAGCACACTGAAGCTTTCTTT
CASSLWQHTEAFF
>NA|TRBD1|TRBV4-3|TRBJ2-4|15
TGCGCCAGCAGCTTATCGACAGGGGCCAAAAACATTCAGTACTTC
CASSLSTGAKNIQYF
>NA|TRBD1|TRBV28|TRBJ1-1|17
TGTGCCAGCAGTTTAGCCCCTTTCAGGGGGCAGAACACTGAAGCTTTCTTT
CASSLAPFRGQNTEAFF
>once|NA|TRBV7-9|TRBJ1-1|12
TGTGCCAGCAGCTTACTGGGAACTGAAGCTTTCTTT
CASSLLGTEAFF
>NA|NA|TRBV28|TRBJ1-5|15
TGTGCCAGCAGTTCCGGGACACCATATGCTCAGCCCCAGCATTTT
CASSSGTPYAQPQHF
>NA|NA|TRBV7-2|TRBJ2-3|15
TGTGCCAGCAGCTTAGCGTACGGGGGCGCGGATACGCAGTATTTT
CASSLAYGGADTQYF
>NA|TRBD1|TRBV27|TRBJ2-7|15
TGTGCCAGCAGGATCGACAGGGAGAGAGCCTACGAGCAGTACTTC
CASRIDRERAYEQYF
>NA|TRBD2|TRBV5-1|TRBJ2-5|17
TGCGCCAGCAGCTTCTCTAGCGGGGGGTCGAAGGGAGAGACCCAGTACTTC
CASSFSSGGSKGETQYF
>NA|NA|TRBV9|TRBJ2-5|15
TGTGCCAGCAGCCAAACGGGGAGCCCGGGGGAGACCCAGTACTTC
CASSQTGSPGETQYF
>NA|TRBD1|TRBV4-1|TRBJ1-4|16
TGCGCCAGCAGCCTGACCGGGACAGGGGTGTTAGTTAATCTGTTTTTT
CASSLTGTGVLVNLFF
>NA|NA|TRBV5-8|TRBJ2-7|13
TGTGCCAGCAGCTTCCTGGGCGCCTACGAGCAGTACTTC
CASSFLGAYEQYF
>NA|NA|TRBV6-5|TRBJ1-2|13
TGTGCCAGCAGCTTGGGGGGGCGGGATGGCTACACCTTC
CASSLGGRDGYTF
>few|NA|TRBV12-5|TRBJ1-1|12
TGTGCTAGTGGTTACGGATACGCTGAAGCTTTCTTT
CASGYGYAEAFF
>NA|NA|TRBV29-1|TRBJ2-4|11
TGCAGCGTTGTCTGGGAGAACATTCAGTACTTC
CSVVWENIQYF
>NA|TRBD2|TRBV5-3|TRBJ2-7|12
TGTGCCAGAAGAGGACTAGCGACCGAGCAGTACTTC
CARRGLATEQYF
>NA|TRBD2|TRBV30|TRBJ2-5|15
TGTGCCTGGAGCTTCGGACTAGCCGTCCAAGAGACCCAGTACTTC
CAWSFGLAVQETQYF
>NA|NA|TRBV6-4|TRBJ2-3|14
TGTGCCAGCGGGACTGGAGATAGCACAGATACGCAGTATTTT
CASGTGDSTDTQYF
>NA|NA|TRBV28|TRBJ2-2|17
TGTGCCAGCAGTTCTCGGGACACAGATGCCCTCACCGGGGAGCTGTTTTTT
CASSSRDTDALTGELFF
>NA|NA|TRBV2|TRBJ1-2|9
TGTGCCAGCAAGAGGGGCTACACCTTC
CASKRGYTF
>NA|TRBD2|TRBV7-2|TRBJ2-5|16
TGTGCCAGCAGACCCTTCGTGAGCGGGGGGCAAGAGACCCAGTACTTC
CASRPFVSGGQETQYF
>NA|NA|TRBV9|TRBJ2-7|13
TGTGCCAGCAGCGTCGCAGGACGCTACGAGCAGTACTTC
CASSVAGRYEQYF
>NA|TRBD2|TRBV28|TRBJ2-3|17
TGTGCCAGCAGTTTATACGGCCTTACTAGCGGGGCAGATACGCAGTATTTT
CASSLYGLTSGADTQYF
>NA|NA|TRBV5-1|TRBJ2-7|14
TGCGCCAGCAGCACCGGGACGGCTTCCTACGAGCAGTACTTC
CASSTGTASYEQYF
>NA|NA|TRBV6-6|TRBJ1-2|13
TGTGCCAGCAGTTCGACAGGCAGCTATGGCTACACCTTC
CASSSTGSYGYTF
>NA|TRBD1|TRBV27|TRBJ1-4|14
TGTGCCAGCAGCGTCGGACAGGGAGGTGAAAAACTGTTTTTT
CASSVGQGGEKLFF
>NA|NA|TRBV27|TRBJ1-1|14
TGTGCCAGCAGTTTAGCAGGACGGAACACTGAAGCTTTCTTT
CASSLAGRNTEAFF
>NA|TRBD1|TRBV27|TRBJ2-6|16
TGTGCCAGCAGTCCCACAGGGGGCGCTGGGGCCAACGTCCTGACTTTC
CASSPTGGAGANVLTF
>NA|TRBD1|TRBV27|TRBJ2-7|15
TGTGCCAGCAGTACCCGGGACAGGGGAGGGGACGAGCAGTACTTC
CASSTRDRGGDEQYF
>NA|TRBD2|TRBV5-6|TRBJ2-5|14
TGTGCCAGCAGCTTGGAGGGCGGGAGTGAGACCCAGTACTTC
CASSLEGGSETQYF
>NA|NA|TRBV7-3|TRBJ2-2|13
TGTGCCAGCAGCTTCTTAAACACCGGGGAGCTGTTTTTT
CASSFLNTGELFF
>NA|NA|TRBV19|TRBJ2-5|15
TGTGCCAGTAGTATAGATCACTACTCCAGGGCGACCCAGTACTTC
CASSIDHYSRATQYF
>NA|NA|TRBV7-8|TRBJ1-2|14
TGTGCCAGCAGCCCCGGAGGGGTGGGCTATGGCTACACCTTC
CASSPGGVGYGYTF
>NA|NA|TRBV30|TRBJ1-3|16
TGTGCCTGGAGTTCCCTCCACAGGGAACCTGGAAACACCATATATTTT
CAWSSLHREPGNTIYF
>NA|NA|TRBV28|TRBJ1-1|15
TGTGCCAGCAGTCTAGGTGGGCAGGGCGACACTGAAGCTTTCTTT
CASSLGGQGDTEAFF
>NA|NA|TRBV2|TRBJ2-1|14
TGTGCCAGCAGTGAAGGGCAGCTCTACAATGAGCAGTTCTTC
CASSEGQLYNEQFF
>NA|NA|TRBV7-3|TRBJ2-3|12
TGTGCCAGCAGCTCAAACACAGATACGCAGTATTTT
CASSSNTDTQYF
>NA|TRBD1|TRBV5-5|TRBJ2-1|16
TGTGCCAGCAGCCCGGACAGGGGTTCCCTGTACAATGAGCAGTTCTTC
CASSPDRGSLYNEQFF